The 30 T cell receptor beta chains presented below share a single source sample, sequenced in a study of cytomegalovirus exposure and HLA in healthy donors. Primers included in the PCR were 60 Vbeta and 13 Jbeta primers. Libraries were prepared by immunoSEQ multiplex PCR; TCRdb keeps only in-frame clonotypes and omits some of them. The sample includes roughly 100,000 clones, about 80% seen only once; the top ten take about 5%. Source material: PBMCs. Receptors originate from a woman aged 18-29 years in good health and CMV-seropositive.

The chain recombines TRBV5-1 with TRBJ2-5; D call uncertain. CDR3 length: 13 amino acids. V dropped 6 bases and J dropped 1 base, with 10 bases sitting between them. CDR1 and CDR2 from the germline V gene are SGHRS and YFSETQ. The CDR3 DNA reads TGCGCCAGCAAGATTGCGGTCCAAGAGACCCAGTACTTC. Translation: CASKIAVQETQYF.

This sequence joins TRBV5-1 and TRBJ1-4; no definite D call. Germline CDR1 reads SGHRS; CDR2 reads YFSETQ. With 4 bases removed from V and 8 bases from J, the gap between germline ends came to 18 bases. The length of the CDR3 is 15 residues. CDR3 protein: CASSPGVAGNEKLFF. The CDR3 DNA reads as TGCGCCAGCAGCCCCGGAGTTGCGGGTAACGAAAAACTGTTTTTT.

This clone occurred a few times. An end of the junction differs from the germline gene, which may be a read error. V usage is TRBV10-3 and J usage is TRBJ1-5; D uncertain. Germline V gene lookup returns CDR1 ENHRY and CDR2 SYGVKD. The CDR3 is 15 amino acids. The CDR3 here is CASSGYTSGNQPQHF. The CDR3 DNA sequence: TGTGCCAGCAGTGGGTATACTAGTGGCAATCAGCCCCAGCATTTT.

This clone came up a few times. The chain links TRBV28 to TRBJ1-2, with a weak D call TRBD1 (5 bases). This CDR3 comprises 15 residues. Germline loops: CDR1 MDHEN, CDR2 SYDVKM. V was trimmed by 6 bases and J by 3 bases, leaving 17 bases between them. In DNA form, the CDR3 reads TGTGCCAGCAGCCGCAGAAGGGGCTTTGACTATGGCTACACCTTC. As protein: CASSRRRGFDYGYTF.

The J gene is TRBJ1-2, the V gene TRBV19; TRBD1 matches 9 bases. Trimming took 6 bases from V and 4 from J; bases not matched to a gene: 15. CDR1 LNHDA and CDR2 SQIVND come from the germline V gene (reference sequence). The CDR3 runs to 17 residues. The CDR3 reads CASSDPGQGSPGYGYTF. CDR3 nucleotides: TGTGCCAGTAGCGACCCGGGACAGGGTAGCCCGGGCTATGGCTACACCTTC.

The chain links TRBV5-1 to TRBJ2-7, with TRBD1 identical over 8 bases. This CDR3 region has 14 residues. CDR1 and CDR2 from the germline V gene are SGHRS and YFSETQ. V was pared by 0 bases and J by 5 bases, with 4 bases of the junction left unmatched. The CDR3 protein is CASSLAGTGDEQYF. CDR3 DNA sequence: TGCGCCAGCAGCTTGGCCGGGACAGGTGACGAGCAGTACTTC.

This clone was seen only a few times. The germline gene is not matched at one end of the junction; a read error may be the cause. This chain connects TRBV6-5 to TRBJ2-5, with D possibly being TRBD1 (6 bases). The germline CDR1 and CDR2 sequences are MNHEY and SVGAGI. The CDR3 is 13 residues long. CDR3 DNA sequence: TGTGTCAGCAACCCCGACGGCGGACAGAACAAGTACTTC. Translated, it gives CVSNPDGGQNKYF.

The rearrangement joins TRBV7-9 to TRBJ1-1; D is undetermined. Trimming cost V 3 bases and J 1 base, with 6 bases left between them. Germline V gene sequence: CDR1 SEHNR, CDR2 FQNEAQ (reference sequence). The CDR3 sequence is 13 residues long. The CDR3: CASSLQENTEAFF. CDR3 coding DNA: TGTGCCAGCAGCTTGCAGGAGAACACTGAAGCTTTCTTT.

V gene TRBV4-1 combines with J gene TRBJ2-5; 8 bases are a match to TRBD2. In germline, CDR1 is MGHRA, CDR2 YSYEKL. Trimming took 4 bases from V and 5 from J; bases not matched to a gene: 12. The CDR3 spans 16 residues. DNA of the CDR3: TGCGCCAGCAGCCGTCCGACGGGAGGGCCGAGGGAGACCCAGTACTTC. As protein: CASSRPTGGPRETQYF.

V gene TRBV28 combines with J gene TRBJ2-7; 8 bases are a match to TRBD1. The CDR3 has 14 amino acids. CDR1 is MDHEN and CDR2 is SYDVKM in the germline V gene. V trimming: 6 bases; J trimming: 3 bases; junction bases outside the gene matches: 7. The CDR3 protein is CASRGTGPIYEQYF. In nucleotides, the CDR3 is TGTGCCAGCAGAGGGACAGGTCCGATCTACGAGCAGTACTTC.

V usage is TRBV28 and J usage is TRBJ1-5; 9 positions agree with TRBD1. This CDR3 contains 14 residues. The V gene's germline CDR1 is MDHEN and CDR2 SYDVKM. The V and J ends lost 5 bases and 7 bases, in that order; junction bases with no gene match: 6. For the CDR3, the DNA is TGTGCCAGCAGTGAGAGGACAGGGGTGCAGCCCCAGCATTTT. Its protein is CASSERTGVQPQHF.

This sequence joins TRBV4-1 and TRBJ2-6; TRBD1 matches 8 bases. Germline V gene data show CDR1 as MGHRA and CDR2 as YSYEKL. The trim removed 3 bases at V and 0 bases at J, leaving 7 bases unmatched. CDR3 length: 18 amino acids. CDR3 sequence (DNA): TGCGCCAGCAGCCATGACCAGGGGGCCCTCTCTGGGGCCAACGTCCTGACTTTC. Amino acids: CASSHDQGALSGANVLTF.

V gene TRBV6-4 combines with J gene TRBJ2-7, with TRBD1 matching 8 bases. Germline assignment: CDR1 MRHNA and CDR2 SNTAGT. J gave up 1 base and V 6 bases, and 8 bases lay outside the gene matches. The length of the CDR3 is 15 residues. This chain's CDR3 is CASRADRGESYEQYF. For the CDR3, the DNA is TGTGCCAGCAGAGCTGACAGGGGAGAGTCCTACGAGCAGTACTTC.

The J gene is TRBJ1-2, the V gene TRBV2, with 8 bases fitting TRBD1. The germline gives CDR1 SNHLY, CDR2 FYNNEI. The CDR3 totals 13 residues. The ends lost 5 bases at V and 7 bases at J; junction bases unmatched: 6. CDR3 bases: TGTGCCAGCAGTCAGGGGGCGAAACGTGGCTACACCTTC. It is translated as CASSQGAKRGYTF.

This clone was picked up a small number of times. The V call is TRBV27, the J call TRBJ1-2; weak D call: TRBD1 (6 bases). Germline V gene lookup returns CDR1 MNHEY and CDR2 SMNVEV (reference sequence). The CDR3 contains 13 residues. The ends were cut back, 6 bases at V and 2 bases at J, with 10 bases in the middle. The CDR3 bases are TGTGCCAGCAGCTATACAGGGAACTATGGCTACACCTTC. Its protein product is CASSYTGNYGYTF.

CDR3 sequence reads: CASRGQPGTEQYF. As DNA, the CDR3 is TGTGCCAGCAGGGGACAGCCCGGGACGGAGCAGTACTTC. J is TRBJ2-7 and V is TRBV11-2; 7 positions agree with TRBD1. CDR1 SGHAT and CDR2 FQNNGV come from the germline V gene. Trimming cost V 6 bases and J 7 bases; bases outside gene matches: 9. The CDR3 is 13 amino acids.

The chain is built from TRBV28 and TRBJ2-1; 7 bases map to TRBD2. V lost 3 bases, J lost 6 bases, and 8 bases stayed unmatched. The CDR3 covers 15 residues. Germline V gene sequence: CDR1 MDHEN, CDR2 SYDVKM. The CDR3 spells CASSLGRELPNEQFF. The CDR3 DNA follows: TGTGCCAGCAGTTTGGGGCGGGAGCTTCCCAATGAGCAGTTCTTC.

The chain couples TRBV27 to TRBJ1-5, with 7 positions matching TRBD1. The CDR3 is 16 residues long. The J segment lost 6 bases and the V segment lost 7 bases, leaving 15 bases of the junction unmatched. From germline, CDR1 is MNHEY and CDR2 SMNVEV (reference sequence). The chain's CDR3 is CASKPRGAAPGQPQHF. CDR3 sequence (DNA): TGTGCCAGCAAGCCCAGGGGGGCCGCCCCCGGTCAGCCCCAGCATTTT.

This clone has only a few counts. V usage is TRBV7-8 and J usage is TRBJ1-4, with D possibly matching TRBD1 (5 bases). This CDR3 is 16 amino acids long. Germline values: CDR1 SGHVS, CDR2 FQNEAQ. Trimming removed 11 bases from V and 5 bases from J, with 24 bases in between. CDR3 sequence reads: CASAYGTGAGNEKLFF. The CDR3 DNA sequence: TGTGCCTCAGCTTACGGGACTGGGGCAGGAAATGAAAAACTGTTTTTT.

The gene calls are TRBV5-6 and TRBJ1-4, with D unclear. With 1 base removed from V and 7 bases from J, the gap between germline ends came to 11 bases. The CDR3 runs to 14 residues. Germline loops: CDR1 SGHDT, CDR2 YYEEEE. The CDR3 DNA follows: TGTGCCAGCAGCTTGCGACTAAGAGGTGAAAAACTGTTTTTT. It is translated as CASSLRLRGEKLFF.

This clone was detected only a few times. J is TRBJ1-5 and V is TRBV28; tentative D call: TRBD1 (5 bases). Germline values: CDR1 MDHEN, CDR2 SYDVKM. Trimming took 3 bases from V and 3 from J, leaving 9 bases between them. This CDR3 contains 14 residues. The chain's CDR3 is CASSLGQPNQPQHF. In DNA form, the CDR3 reads TGTGCCAGCAGTTTGGGGCAGCCCAATCAGCCCCAGCATTTT.

There are a few counts of this clone. The V gene is TRBV6-5, the J gene TRBJ1-2; 7 bases are a match to TRBD1. The CDR3 runs to 14 residues. J lost 2 bases, V lost 0 bases, and 0 bases had no gene match. CDR1 is MNHEY, CDR2 SVGAGI, per germline. The CDR3, as DNA: TGTGCCAGCAGTTACTCGGGACAGAACTATGGCTACACCTTC. It specifies CASSYSGQNYGYTF.

V gene TRBV28 combines with J gene TRBJ1-1; possible D gene TRBD1, 5 bases. Germline CDR1 and CDR2: MDHEN and SYDVKM. V lost 6 bases, J lost 1 base, and 18 bases lay in between. The CDR3 has 16 amino acids. The CDR3 sequence is CASRYHGGDWNTEAFF. CDR3 in DNA: TGTGCCAGCAGGTACCACGGGGGGGACTGGAACACTGAAGCTTTCTTT.

The gene calls are TRBV25-1 and TRBJ1-3, with 8 positions matching TRBD1. V was clipped by 3 bases and J by 5 bases; unmatched bases: 6. The CDR3 contains 15 residues. Germline CDR1 MGHDK, CDR2 SYGVNS. This CDR3 reads CASSEWQGARNTIYF. The CDR3 DNA follows: TGTGCCAGCAGTGAGTGGCAGGGGGCGAGAAACACCATATATTTT.

The V gene is TRBV6-1, the J gene TRBJ1-4, with 7 bases identical to TRBD1. With 4 bases clipped from V and 5 bases from J, the junction kept 4 bases outside the gene matches. CDR3 length equals 14 residues. Germline V lookup: CDR1 MNHNS, CDR2 SASEGT. The CDR3 loop reads CASSGRGDNEKLFF. Here the CDR3 DNA reads TGTGCCAGCAGTGGCAGGGGGGACAATGAAAAACTGTTTTTT.

The CDR3 region is CASSALAGQETQYF. The CDR3 DNA reads as TGTGCCAGCAGTGCTCTAGCGGGTCAAGAGACCCAGTACTTC. The chain carries TRBV6-1 and TRBJ2-5; 8 positions agree with TRBD2. The CDR3 extends over 14 amino acids. Germline CDR1 MNHNS, CDR2 SASEGT. J was trimmed by 2 bases and V by 4 bases; bases with no gene match: 3.

The chain joins TRBV30 to TRBJ1-6; perhaps TRBD1 as D (5 bases). V was trimmed by 3 bases and J by 6 bases, leaving 9 bases between them. The germline V gene encodes CDR1 GTSNPN and CDR2 SVGIG (reference sequence). The CDR3 is made up of 13 amino acids. The CDR3 DNA reads TGTGCCTGGAGCCCGGGGGTTAATTCACCCCTCCACTTT. Translated: CAWSPGVNSPLHF. The full variable domain, its missing parts supplied by reference TRBV30 and TRBJ1-6, is SQTIHQWPATLVQPVGSPLSLECTVEGTSNPNLYWYRQAAGRGLQLLFYSVGIGQISSEVPQNLSASRPQDRQFILSSKKLLLSDSGFYLCAWSPGVNSPLHFGNGTRLTVT.

The CDR3 sequence is CASSLGTSGGAAEQYF. The DNA for the CDR3 is TGCGCCAGCAGCTTGGGGACTAGCGGGGGGGCCGCCGAGCAGTACTTC. The chain employs TRBV5-1 and TRBJ2-7; 15 nucleotides align to TRBD2. CDR3 length equals 16 residues. Germline loops: CDR1 SGHRS, CDR2 YFSETQ. Trimming cost V 0 bases and J 6 bases; bases outside gene matches: 4.

Only one count was recorded for this clone. The genes are TRBV19 and TRBJ2-3; D is possibly TRBD2 (5 bases). The germline V gene encodes CDR1 LNHDA and CDR2 SQIVND (reference sequence). The V and J ends lost 1 base and 0 bases respectively, with 14 bases between them. This CDR3 region has 17 residues. The CDR3 DNA reads as TGTGCCAGTAGTATAGGAAGGGTAGGCGGGAGCACAGATACGCAGTATTTT. It codes for CASSIGRVGGSTDTQYF.

This clone was found a few times. The chain combines TRBV11-2 with TRBJ2-2, with D possibly being TRBD2 (5 bases). The germline V gene has CDR1 SGHAT and CDR2 FQNNGV. This CDR3 has 15 amino acids. V lost 6 bases to trimming and J lost 5 bases, with 16 bases between them. CDR3 DNA: TGTGCCAGCAGTCCCCCCCAAACGGGGACCGGGGAGCTGTTTTTT. Amino acids: CASSPPQTGTGELFF.